The 23 T cell receptor beta chains given below trace back to one sample, sequenced in a study of radiotherapy plus CTLA-4 blockade in lung cancer. TCRdb keeps only in-frame clones here, not all; method: immunoSEQ multiplex PCR. The sample records 90,000 to 95,000 clones, 80% to 90% being singletons. The input for sequencing was peripheral blood, taken from a patient treated with radiotherapy plus ipilimumab. These receptors originate from a human donor with non-small cell lung cancer who had stable disease on radiotherapy plus ipilimumab.

The chain carries TRBV5-6 and TRBJ1-1; no clear D gene. CDR3 size: 14 residues. V gave up 1 base and J gave up 5 bases, with 12 bases separating them. Per germline, CDR1 SGHDT and CDR2 YYEEEE. CDR3 region: CASSLIGERTEAFF. The CDR3 coding sequence is TGTGCCAGCAGCTTGATCGGGGAGAGAACTGAAGCTTTCTTT.

The rearrangement links TRBV7-9 to TRBJ2-5; the D gene could be TRBD1 or TRBD2 (5 bases each). V was pared by 11 bases and J by 4 bases, with 8 bases between. Looked up from germline, CDR1 is SEHNR and CDR2 is FQNEAQ (reference sequence). This CDR3 has 10 residues. The CDR3 DNA follows: TGTGCCGGGGCGGGAGAGACCCAGTACTTC. This sequence encodes CAGAGETQYF.

This clone was found a few times. The chain employs TRBV11-1 and TRBJ2-7, with D unclear. Germline V gene lookup returns CDR1 SGHAT and CDR2 FQDESV (reference sequence). The length of the CDR3 is 13 residues. The V gene lost 4 bases and the J gene lost 5 bases, with 12 bases spanning the gap. This CDR3 is CASSYRTNHEQYF. DNA for the CDR3: TGTGCCAGCAGCTACCGGACCAACCACGAGCAGTACTTC.

The rearrangement joins TRBV11-3 to TRBJ1-3; D is possibly TRBD1 (6 bases). The V and J ends lost 5 bases and 0 bases respectively, with 14 bases between them. Germline V lookup: CDR1 SGHNT, CDR2 YENEEA. This CDR3 contains 16 residues. The CDR3 sequence is CASSLGQPASGNTIYF. CDR3 in DNA: TGTGCCAGCAGCCTCGGACAGCCAGCCTCTGGAAACACCATATATTTT.

This clone has just one count. V usage is TRBV5-1 and J usage is TRBJ1-2; TRBD1 aligns across 8 bases. In germline, CDR1 is SGHRS, CDR2 YFSETQ. CDR3 length: 14 amino acids. Trimming at V came to 3 bases and at J to 4 bases, leaving 5 bases not matched to a gene. The CDR3 sequence is CASSSTGQVYGYTF. The CDR3 nucleotides read TGCGCCAGCAGCTCCACGGGACAGGTCTATGGCTACACCTTC.

This chain links TRBV18 with TRBJ1-4; no definite D call. The CDR3 spans 13 residues. V was cut by 6 bases and J by 0 bases, with 5 bases left in between. Germline CDR1 reads KGHSH; CDR2 reads LQKENI. CDR3: CASSQSTNEKLFF. CDR3 DNA sequence: TGTGCCAGCTCGCAGTCAACTAATGAAAAACTGTTTTTT.

In this sample, this clone turned up once. The CDR3 spells CASSLGSGGDTEAFF. The CDR3 bases are TGTGCCAGCAGCTTAGGTTCAGGGGGAGACACTGAAGCTTTCTTT. V gene TRBV7-9 combines with J gene TRBJ1-1; the match to TRBD1 covers 7 bases. The CDR3 is 15 residues long. Germline values: CDR1 SEHNR, CDR2 FQNEAQ (reference sequence). Unmatched junction bases numbered 5, after V lost 1 base and J lost 3 bases.

The V gene is TRBV7-9, the J gene TRBJ2-7; TRBD1 agrees at 8 bases. Germline lookup yields CDR1 SEHNR and CDR2 FQNEAQ (reference sequence). CDR3 length: 17 residues. The trim removed 2 bases at V and 6 bases at J, leaving 15 bases unmatched. CDR3 sequence reads: CASSLPPRGLNVGEQYF. The DNA of the CDR3 is TGTGCCAGCAGCTTACCGCCCAGGGGGCTTAACGTCGGCGAGCAGTACTTC.

This clone was observed a handful of times. The chain employs TRBV19 and TRBJ1-2; TRBD1 matches 8 bases. In germline, CDR1 is LNHDA, CDR2 SQIVND (reference sequence). V was clipped by 4 bases and J by 6 bases; unmatched bases: 10. CDR3 length: 15 residues. DNA of the CDR3: TGTGCCAGTAGTAACCTCCCTCTGGACAGGGATGGCTACACCTTC. The encoded protein is CASSNLPLDRDGYTF.

The rearrangement joins TRBV6-4 to TRBJ2-1, with D maybe TRBD2 (6 bases). The CDR3 contains 16 residues. Trimming took 0 bases from V and 1 from J, leaving 10 bases between them. In germline, CDR1 is MRHNA, CDR2 SNTAGT. For the CDR3, the DNA is TGTGCCAGCAGTGACTCGATCGGGGGATCCTACAATGAGCAGTTCTTC. It codes for CASSDSIGGSYNEQFF.

The chain couples TRBV19 to TRBJ2-2, with TRBD2 identical over 13 bases. This CDR3 region has 17 residues. V was clipped by 8 bases and J by 0 bases; unmatched bases: 6. The germline CDR1 and CDR2 sequences are LNHDA and SQIVND (reference sequence). The CDR3 spells CASGGLAGASNTGELFF. The CDR3 DNA reads TGTGCCAGTGGTGGACTAGCGGGGGCCTCGAACACCGGGGAGCTGTTTTTT. The variable domain in full, completed from reference TRBV19 and TRBJ2-2, reads DGGITQSPKYLFRKEGQNVTLSCEQNLNHDAMYWYRQDPGQGLRLIYYSQIVNDFQKGDIAEGYSVSREKKESFPLTVTSAQKNPTAFYLCASGGLAGASNTGELFFGEGSRLTVL.

The CDR3 coding sequence is TGTGCCACCAACCGGGGGGCGCCGAACACCGGGGAGCTGTTTTTT. Translating it yields CATNRGAPNTGELFF. V gene TRBV19 combines with J gene TRBJ2-2; a weak D match, TRBD2 (7 bases). The CDR3 consists of 15 residues. Germline V lookup: CDR1 LNHDA, CDR2 SQIVND (reference sequence). Trimming removed 10 bases from V and 0 bases from J, with 15 bases in between.

V gene TRBV28 combines with J gene TRBJ1-2; the D is unclear. From germline, CDR1 is MDHEN and CDR2 SYDVKM. Trimming took off 6 bases at V and 8 bases at J, with 13 bases between the two ends. This CDR3 is built from 12 residues. CDR3 nucleotides: TGTGCCAGCAGCGGGCAGGTCTTAGGCTACACCTTC. Its protein is CASSGQVLGYTF.

This clone has only one observation. The V and J genes are TRBV7-3 and TRBJ1-1; D might be TRBD1 (5 bases). Trimming pared 0 bases from V and 6 bases from J, leaving 8 bases between. Germline V lookup: CDR1 SGHTA, CDR2 FQGTGA. The CDR3 has 13 amino acids. The CDR3 region has the DNA TGTGCCAGCAGCTTAACACAGGTGTCTGAAGCTTTCTTT. This encodes CASSLTQVSEAFF.

CDR3 sequence reads: CASSLLAGNQPQHF. The CDR3 DNA reads as TGTGCCAGCAGTTTATTGGCAGGCAATCAGCCCCAGCATTTT. The gene calls are TRBV27 and TRBJ1-5; no reliable D call. The V end lost 1 base, the J end lost 2 bases, and 6 bases lay between the germline ends. Germline CDR1 is MNHEY and CDR2 is SMNVEV (reference sequence). The CDR3 runs 14 residues.

This clone appeared a single time. The rearrangement links TRBV6-1 to TRBJ1-5; D ambiguous. Looked up from germline, CDR1 is MNHNS and CDR2 is SASEGT. The CDR3 runs to 15 residues. V shed 0 bases and J shed 3 bases, with 9 bases lying between them. The CDR3 sequence is CASSEALSYNQPQHF. CDR3 bases: TGTGCCAGCAGTGAAGCGCTCAGCTACAATCAGCCCCAGCATTTT.

This rearrangement joins TRBV6-5 to TRBJ1-1; D may be TRBD1 (5 bases). Trimming removed 0 bases from V and 1 base from J, with 12 bases in between. Germline CDR1 reads MNHEY; CDR2 reads SVGAGI. The CDR3 has 16 residues. The CDR3 loop reads CASSYSTDWTNTEAFF. As DNA, the CDR3 is TGTGCCAGCAGTTACTCGACAGACTGGACGAACACTGAAGCTTTCTTT.

V is TRBV27 and J is TRBJ1-1; D not resolved. Germline V gene data show CDR1 as MNHEY and CDR2 as SMNVEV (reference sequence). The CDR3 has 14 residues. Trimming stripped 4 bases from V and 1 base from J, with 10 bases between. The DNA for the CDR3 is TGTGCCAGCAGTTCGGGCTTGAGGAACACTGAAGCTTTCTTT. Its translation is CASSSGLRNTEAFF.

This clone occurred a few times. The chain is built from TRBV6-5 and TRBJ2-7; D is unclear. Trimming shortened V by 3 bases and J by 3 bases, and 3 bases separated the two germline ends. CDR1 is MNHEY, CDR2 SVGAGI, per germline. This CDR3 spans 11 amino acids. The CDR3 spells CASSYNYEQYF. In DNA form, the CDR3 reads TGTGCCAGCAGTTATAACTACGAGCAGTACTTC.

The chain carries TRBV7-9 and TRBJ1-1; possible D gene TRBD1, 5 bases. Germline V gene data show CDR1 as SEHNR and CDR2 as FQNEAQ (reference sequence). V was clipped by 0 bases and J by 6 bases, with 17 bases between them. There are 16 residues in the CDR3. CDR3 protein: CASSLALGRMGAEAFF. CDR3 DNA: TGTGCCAGCAGCTTAGCGCTGGGTCGGATGGGGGCTGAAGCTTTCTTT. Complete variable domain (other parts from reference TRBV7-9 and TRBJ1-1): DTGVSQNPRHKITKRGQNVTFRCDPISEHNRLYWYRQTLGQGPEFLTYFQNEAQLEKSRLLSDRFSAERPKGSFSTLEIQRTEQGDSAMYLCASSLALGRMGAEAFFGQGTRLTVV.

The rearrangement uses TRBV5-8 and TRBJ2-7; 9 nucleotides match TRBD1. Germline CDR1 SGHTS, CDR2 YDEGEE. The trim removed 1 base at V and 7 bases at J, leaving 12 bases unmatched. The length of the CDR3 is 16 residues. CDR3 sequence (DNA): TGTGCCAGCAGCTTGCTCCCCGGGACAGGGCTAGGAGAGCAGTACTTC. Residues: CASSLLPGTGLGEQYF. Together with reference TRBV5-8 and TRBJ2-7, the CDR3 gives the full variable domain: EAGVTQSPTHLIKTRGQQATLRCSPISGHTSVYWYQQALGLGLQFLLWYDEGEERNRGNFPPRFSGRQFPNYSSELNVNALELEDSALYLCASSLLPGTGLGEQYFGPGTRLTVT.

This clone was recorded a few times. The chain joins TRBV9 to TRBJ1-5; D gene uncertain. V lost 4 bases to trimming and J lost 5 bases, with 10 bases between them. Per germline, CDR1 SGDLS and CDR2 YYNGEE. The CDR3 covers 13 residues. CDR3 in amino acids: CASSREDYQPQHF. The CDR3, as DNA: TGTGCCAGCAGCCGAGAGGATTATCAGCCCCAGCATTTT.

The rearrangement joins TRBV15 to TRBJ1-4; tentatively, D is TRBD1 (5 bases). CDR1 is LNHNV and CDR2 is YYDKDF in the germline V gene (reference sequence). The CDR3 runs 16 residues. V was shortened by 1 base and J by 4 bases, with 13 bases between the two germline ends. CDR3 DNA sequence: TGTGCCACCAGCAGAGGGGATCCAGGGTATAATGAAAAACTGTTTTTT. This gives the protein CATSRGDPGYNEKLFF. Drawing the rest from reference TRBV15 and TRBJ1-4, the complete variable domain is DAMVIQNPRYQVTQFGKPVTLSCSQTLNHNVMYWYQQKSSQAPKLLFHYYDKDFNNEADTPDNFQSRRPNTSFCFLDIRSPGLGDTAMYLCATSRGDPGYNEKLFFGSGTQLSVL.